The 29 T cell receptor beta chains reported below all come from one sample, sequenced in a study of T cell clones after liver transplantation. TCRdb keeps only in-frame clones here, not all; method: immunoSEQ multiplex PCR. The sample yields 45,000 to 60,000 clones, about 88% seen once. The sample was CD4+ T cells from blood, taken before liver transplant. The receptors come from a human donor who received a liver transplant.

This clone was picked up one time. V gene TRBV4-2 combines with J gene TRBJ1-1; possible D gene TRBD1, 5 bases. The CDR3 loop spans 15 amino acids. CDR1 is LGHNA, CDR2 YNFKEQ, per germline. Trimming removed 0 bases from V and 6 bases from J, with 14 bases in between. The CDR3 here is CASSQDPGARAEAFF. CDR3 nucleotides: TGTGCCAGCAGCCAAGACCCCGGGGCTCGCGCTGAAGCTTTCTTT.

V gene TRBV7-3 combines with J gene TRBJ2-2, with 14 bases that match TRBD2. The V gene's germline CDR1 is SGHTA and CDR2 FQGTGA. V was pared by 4 bases and J by 0 bases, with 4 bases of the junction left unmatched. This CDR3 has 18 residues. The CDR3 region has the DNA TGTGCCAGCAGCTGGGGACTAGCGGGGGTTCCGAACACCGGGGAGCTGTTTTTT. Protein: CASSWGLAGVPNTGELFF.

CDR3: CASSAGAYGYTF. The CDR3 DNA sequence: TGCGCCAGCAGTGCGGGGGCTTATGGCTACACCTTC. V is TRBV5-1 and J is TRBJ1-2; the D gene is possibly TRBD1 (6 bases). CDR1 is SGHRS and CDR2 is YFSETQ in the germline V gene. Deletions cut 5 bases from V and 5 bases from J, with 10 bases between. This CDR3 contains 12 residues.

The gene calls are TRBV9 and TRBJ2-3; D gene uncertain. CDR1 and CDR2 (germline): SGDLS, YYNGEE. The CDR3 spans 15 residues. The V gene lost 4 bases and the J gene lost 2 bases, with 14 bases spanning the gap. The CDR3 DNA follows: TGTGCCAGCAGCCCAGCGCGGACGCTCACAGATACGCAGTATTTT. Translating gives CASSPARTLTDTQYF. Using reference TRBV9 and TRBJ2-3 for the parts outside the CDR3, the full variable domain is DSGVTQTPKHLITATGQRVTLRCSPRSGDLSVYWYQQSLDQGLQFLIQYYNGEERAKGNILERFSAQQFPDLHSELNLSSLELGDSALYFCASSPARTLTDTQYFGPGTRLTVL.

The rearrangement joins TRBV18 to TRBJ1-1; D is undetermined. Germline V lookup: CDR1 KGHSH, CDR2 LQKENI. This CDR3 contains 15 residues. The V and J ends lost 2 bases and 0 bases respectively, with 10 bases between them. The CDR3 sequence: CASSPSGLMNTEAFF. DNA for the CDR3: TGTGCCAGCTCACCATCGGGCCTAATGAACACTGAAGCTTTCTTT.

CDR3 amino acids: CAISELAGDSGELFF. The CDR3 region has the DNA TGTGCCATCAGTGAACTAGCGGGAGACTCCGGGGAGCTGTTTTTT. The rearrangement uses TRBV10-3 and TRBJ2-2; 11 bases are a match to TRBD2. Per germline, CDR1 ENHRY and CDR2 SYGVKD. V was clipped by 3 bases and J by 6 bases; unmatched bases: 3. The CDR3 totals 15 residues.

The rearrangement uses TRBV4-1 and TRBJ2-7; D possibly corresponds to TRBD2 (6 bases). The V and J ends lost 1 base and 2 bases respectively, with 12 bases between them. The CDR3 is made up of 15 amino acids. Germline CDR1 MGHRA, CDR2 YSYEKL. CDR3 nucleotides: TGCGCCAGCAGCCAAGGCGGGGCCGATCCCTACGAGCAGTACTTC. Its protein product is CASSQGGADPYEQYF.

The rearrangement links TRBV18 to TRBJ1-1; tentative D call: TRBD1 (6 bases). Per the germline V gene, CDR1 is KGHSH and CDR2 is LQKENI. This CDR3 is built from 13 residues. Trimming stripped 6 bases from V and 5 bases from J, with 13 bases between. CDR3 in amino acids: CASSRQGRTEAFF. The DNA for the CDR3 is TGTGCCAGCTCGCGTCAGGGGCGGACTGAAGCTTTCTTT.

This chain connects TRBV9 to TRBJ1-5, with D possibly being TRBD1 (5 bases). CDR1 is SGDLS, CDR2 YYNGEE, per germline. CDR3 size: 15 residues. Deletions cut 0 bases from V and 4 bases from J, with 11 bases between. In nucleotides, the CDR3 is TGTGCCAGCAGCGTAGCGGGGGAGCCTAATCAGCCCCAGCATTTT. Translated, it gives CASSVAGEPNQPQHF.

The count of this clone is one. The same CDR3 can be traced to other DNA sequences in this sample. J is TRBJ2-7 and V is TRBV5-1, with D perhaps matching TRBD1 (6 bases). The CDR3 length is 15 residues. CDR1 is SGHRS and CDR2 is YFSETQ in the germline V gene. V was cut by 0 bases and J by 3 bases, with 13 bases left in between. The CDR3 reads CASSLGQGLFYEQYF. The CDR3 region has the DNA TGCGCCAGCAGCTTGGGGCAGGGGCTATTCTACGAGCAGTACTTC.

The rearrangement uses TRBV7-8 and TRBJ2-2; D is ambiguous. CDR3 length: 13 amino acids. V was trimmed by 6 bases and J by 6 bases, leaving 11 bases between them. Germline assignment: CDR1 SGHVS and CDR2 FQNEAQ. The CDR3 bases are TGTGCCAGCAGTCCCGACGCAGCCGGGGAGCTGTTTTTT. This translates into CASSPDAAGELFF.

The V gene is TRBV5-1, the J gene TRBJ2-1; D possibly matches TRBD1 or TRBD2 (6 bases each). This CDR3 is 15 amino acids long. Deletions cut 6 bases from V and 0 bases from J, with 13 bases between. CDR1 SGHRS and CDR2 YFSETQ come from the germline V gene. CDR3: CASTEGGSSYNEQFF. The CDR3 DNA is TGCGCCAGCACGGAAGGGGGGAGCTCCTACAATGAGCAGTTCTTC.

The V gene is TRBV10-3, the J gene TRBJ1-2; 10 bases line up with TRBD1. Germline trimming cut 0 bases from V and 6 bases from J; bases unmatched to any gene: 7. This CDR3 spans 16 amino acids. In germline, CDR1 is ENHRY, CDR2 SYGVKD. The CDR3 bases are TGTGCCATCAGTGAGTCGACAAGGGACAGGGGCCATGGCTACACCTTC. This translates into CAISESTRDRGHGYTF.

The rearrangement uses TRBV4-3 and TRBJ1-5, with a weak D call TRBD1 (5 bases). This CDR3 is 15 amino acids long. V was cut by 0 bases and J by 7 bases, with 13 bases left in between. Germline V gene lookup returns CDR1 LGHNA and CDR2 YSLEER. CDR3: CASSQDSQQAQPQHF. Here the CDR3 DNA reads TGCGCCAGCAGCCAAGATTCACAACAGGCGCAGCCCCAGCATTTT.

This clone is a singleton in its sample. The J gene is TRBJ2-5, the V gene TRBV19; TRBD1 agrees at 7 bases. After removal of 5 bases from V and 5 bases from J, the junction contained 5 bases not matched to a gene. There are 13 residues in the CDR3. CDR1 and CDR2 from the germline V gene are LNHDA and SQIVND (reference sequence). CDR3 coding DNA: TGTGCCAGTAGTCCGGGGACAGCGGAGACCCAGTACTTC. Amino acid sequence: CASSPGTAETQYF. The full variable domain, with the rest looked up from reference TRBV19 and TRBJ2-5, is DGGITQSPKYLFRKEGQNVTLSCEQNLNHDAMYWYRQDPGQGLRLIYYSQIVNDFQKGDIAEGYSVSREKKESFPLTVTSAQKNPTAFYLCASSPGTAETQYFGPGTRLLVL.

This chain uses TRBV30 with TRBJ2-2; 11 bases align to TRBD2. The CDR3 is 18 amino acids. The V segment lost 5 bases and the J segment 1 base; nucleotides outside the gene matches: 12. From germline, CDR1 is GTSNPN and CDR2 SVGIG (reference sequence). This chain's CDR3 is CAWSYGRTSGGNTGELFF. The CDR3 nucleotides are TGTGCCTGGTCCTATGGCCGTACTAGCGGGGGGAACACCGGGGAGCTGTTTTTT.

The genes are TRBV19 and TRBJ1-1, with D perhaps TRBD1 (6 bases). With 10 bases removed from V and 4 bases from J, the gap between germline ends came to 13 bases. Looked up from germline, CDR1 is LNHDA and CDR2 is SQIVND (reference sequence). CDR3 length equals 12 residues. CDR3 DNA sequence: TGTGCCACCACAGGGTTGTCCACTGAAGCTTTCTTT. Translation: CATTGLSTEAFF.

CDR3 in DNA: TGTGCCAGCAGCTTACTAGCGGGAGGTGAGCAGTACTTC. It encodes CASSLLAGGEQYF. The chain has TRBV11-3 and TRBJ2-7, with 11 bases lining up with TRBD2. CDR3 length: 13 amino acids. Germline CDR1 SGHNT, CDR2 YENEEA. Germline trimming cut 2 bases from V and 7 bases from J; bases unmatched to any gene: 1.

The CDR3 DNA reads as TGTGCCAGCAGCCCAGCCCCCAGGGACTATAATTCACCCCTCCACTTT. Protein: CASSPAPRDYNSPLHF. The rearrangement uses TRBV7-2 and TRBJ1-6; D is possibly TRBD1 (5 bases). The V end was cut by 5 bases, the J end by 3 bases, with 14 bases between. Germline lookup yields CDR1 SGHTA and CDR2 FQGNSA. CDR3 size: 16 residues.

The CDR3 region has the DNA TGTGCCAGCAGCGCACGACAGGGAATCAGTGAGCAGTTCTTC. The encoded protein is CASSARQGISEQFF. The chain is built from TRBV9 and TRBJ2-1; TRBD1 matches 7 bases. V shed 3 bases and J 9 bases; nucleotides not matched to a gene: 9. The V gene's germline CDR1 is SGDLS and CDR2 YYNGEE. The CDR3 spans 14 residues.

This chain links TRBV19 with TRBJ2-1; D is unresolved. Germline V gene sequence: CDR1 LNHDA, CDR2 SQIVND (reference sequence). The V end was cut by 6 bases, the J end by 4 bases, with 10 bases between. The CDR3 has 13 amino acids. The CDR3, as DNA: TGTGCCAGTAGCCCGGGCATGTACAATGAGCAGTTCTTC. Translation: CASSPGMYNEQFF.

This clone showed up just a few times. V usage is TRBV2 and J usage is TRBJ1-2; possibly TRBD1 for D (6 bases). The V end was cut by 7 bases, the J end by 2 bases, with 17 bases between. The CDR3 runs 15 residues. CDR1 and CDR2 from the germline V gene are SNHLY and FYNNEI. The CDR3 region has the DNA TGTGCCAGCAACCGGGTTCAAGGGGGGAACTATGGCTACACCTTC. Protein product: CASNRVQGGNYGYTF.

The CDR3 nucleotides read TGTGCCAGCAGCTACACCGGGACAGTCTTGTACCAAGAGACCCAGTACTTC. It specifies CASSYTGTVLYQETQYF. The J gene is TRBJ2-5, the V gene TRBV11-2; 7 nucleotides agree with TRBD1. This CDR3 has 17 residues. V lost 4 bases, J lost 0 bases, and 11 bases stayed unmatched. CDR1 is SGHAT and CDR2 is FQNNGV in the germline V gene.

The chain joins TRBV7-2 to TRBJ2-7; D gene uncertain. Germline CDR1 is SGHTA and CDR2 is FQGNSA. V lost 3 bases and J lost 3, with 9 bases in between. CDR3 length: 13 residues. The CDR3 bases are TGTGCCAGCAGCTTCGGTCCCAGCTACGAGCAGTACTTC. Translating it yields CASSFGPSYEQYF.

A few counts support this clone. The chain has TRBV2 and TRBJ1-2, with D possibly TRBD1 on 5 matching bases. Germline V gives CDR1 SNHLY, CDR2 FYNNEI. The V and J ends lost 9 bases and 8 bases respectively, with 13 bases between them. CDR3 length equals 11 residues. CDR3 sequence reads: CARGDGTGYTF. The CDR3 nucleotides read TGTGCCAGGGGGGACGGAACGGGCTACACCTTC.

The rearrangement links TRBV14 to TRBJ2-7, with 8 bases fitting TRBD2. Trimming took 0 bases from V and 4 from J; bases not matched to a gene: 5. This CDR3 has 15 residues. Germline V lookup: CDR1 SGHDN, CDR2 FVKESK. The CDR3 DNA sequence: TGTGCCAGCAGCCAAGACACTAGCGGATCGTACGAGCAGTACTTC. Its translation: CASSQDTSGSYEQYF.

This chain joins TRBV9 and TRBJ2-2; 11 nucleotides match TRBD2. The junction had 12 bases not matched to a gene; V was cut back by 3 bases and J by 2 bases. In germline, CDR1 is SGDLS, CDR2 YYNGEE. The CDR3 loop spans 19 amino acids. CDR3 coding DNA: TGTGCCAGCAGCGGACGAACTAGCGGGGGCCGCTTCAACACCGGGGAGCTGTTTTTT. This codes for CASSGRTSGGRFNTGELFF.

The chain uses TRBV6-6 and TRBJ1-1, with a possible D match to TRBD1 (6 bases). Looked up from germline, CDR1 is MNHNY and CDR2 is SVGAGI (reference sequence). V dropped 6 bases and J dropped 3 bases, with 11 bases sitting between them. This CDR3 comprises 13 residues. CDR3 DNA sequence: TGTGCCAGCAGCCGAAGACAGGACACTGAAGCTTTCTTT. Its protein is CASSRRQDTEAFF.

The chain couples TRBV6-1 to TRBJ1-1; D might be TRBD1 (6 bases). Germline loops: CDR1 MNHNS, CDR2 SASEGT. This CDR3 comprises 14 residues. With 6 bases removed from V and 1 base from J, the gap between germline ends came to 12 bases. As DNA, the CDR3 is TGTGCCAGCAGGTCCGAGGGACAGAACACTGAAGCTTTCTTT. As protein: CASRSEGQNTEAFF.